Each of the 5 T cell receptor beta chains below was sequenced from the same sample in a study of STAT5B mutations in CD4+ large granular lymphocyte leukemia. Sequencing was performed with immunoSEQ multiplex PCR; in TCRdb, only in-frame clones are kept and a portion is missing. Here the sample spans under 35,000 clones, 65% to 70% being singletons. Sequencing was carried out using CD4+ T cells from blood buffy coats. The receptor source for this set is a human donor in good health.

V and J are TRBV7-2 and TRBJ2-5, with D maybe TRBD1 (5 bases). This CDR3 is 14 amino acids long. V was shortened by 4 bases and J by 2 bases, with 11 bases between the two germline ends. Looked up from germline, CDR1 is SGHTA and CDR2 is FQGNSA. CDR3 loop: CASSYGQTQETQYF. Here the CDR3 DNA reads TGTGCCAGCAGCTACGGACAAACACAAGAGACCCAGTACTTC.

In DNA form, the CDR3 reads TGTGCCAGCAGTCCCCCGGGGTGGACTGAAGCTTTCTTT. Its translation is CASSPPGWTEAFF. The V and J genes are TRBV27 and TRBJ1-1, with no clear D. Germline V gene lookup returns CDR1 MNHEY and CDR2 SMNVEV (reference sequence). V shed 5 bases and J shed 5 bases, with 12 bases lying between them. CDR3 length: 13 amino acids.

The chain uses TRBV4-1 and TRBJ2-4, with TRBD2 matching 7 bases. This CDR3 region has 16 residues. V shed 1 base, J shed 0 bases, and the junction held 3 bases outside the gene matches. Germline CDR1 is MGHRA and CDR2 is YSYEKL. Here the CDR3 DNA reads TGCGCCAGCAGCCAAGGGCGGGAGCTAGCCAAAAACATTCAGTACTTC. Protein: CASSQGRELAKNIQYF.

J is TRBJ1-2 and V is TRBV5-1, with D perhaps matching TRBD1 (6 bases). V was clipped by 4 bases and J by 6 bases, with 16 bases between them. The germline V gene encodes CDR1 SGHRS and CDR2 YFSETQ. The CDR3 covers 14 residues. CDR3 sequence: CASSPGGQAHGYTF. CDR3 nucleotides: TGCGCCAGCAGCCCGGGGGGGCAGGCACATGGCTACACCTTC.

This clone has a handful of counts. The chain employs TRBV2 and TRBJ1-4, with D uncertain. V was shortened by 9 bases and J by 4 bases, with 9 bases between the two germline ends. Germline lookup yields CDR1 SNHLY and CDR2 FYNNEI. The CDR3 extends over 12 amino acids. This CDR3 is CARRDGNEKLFF. As DNA, the CDR3 is TGTGCCAGGAGAGACGGTAATGAAAAACTGTTTTTT.